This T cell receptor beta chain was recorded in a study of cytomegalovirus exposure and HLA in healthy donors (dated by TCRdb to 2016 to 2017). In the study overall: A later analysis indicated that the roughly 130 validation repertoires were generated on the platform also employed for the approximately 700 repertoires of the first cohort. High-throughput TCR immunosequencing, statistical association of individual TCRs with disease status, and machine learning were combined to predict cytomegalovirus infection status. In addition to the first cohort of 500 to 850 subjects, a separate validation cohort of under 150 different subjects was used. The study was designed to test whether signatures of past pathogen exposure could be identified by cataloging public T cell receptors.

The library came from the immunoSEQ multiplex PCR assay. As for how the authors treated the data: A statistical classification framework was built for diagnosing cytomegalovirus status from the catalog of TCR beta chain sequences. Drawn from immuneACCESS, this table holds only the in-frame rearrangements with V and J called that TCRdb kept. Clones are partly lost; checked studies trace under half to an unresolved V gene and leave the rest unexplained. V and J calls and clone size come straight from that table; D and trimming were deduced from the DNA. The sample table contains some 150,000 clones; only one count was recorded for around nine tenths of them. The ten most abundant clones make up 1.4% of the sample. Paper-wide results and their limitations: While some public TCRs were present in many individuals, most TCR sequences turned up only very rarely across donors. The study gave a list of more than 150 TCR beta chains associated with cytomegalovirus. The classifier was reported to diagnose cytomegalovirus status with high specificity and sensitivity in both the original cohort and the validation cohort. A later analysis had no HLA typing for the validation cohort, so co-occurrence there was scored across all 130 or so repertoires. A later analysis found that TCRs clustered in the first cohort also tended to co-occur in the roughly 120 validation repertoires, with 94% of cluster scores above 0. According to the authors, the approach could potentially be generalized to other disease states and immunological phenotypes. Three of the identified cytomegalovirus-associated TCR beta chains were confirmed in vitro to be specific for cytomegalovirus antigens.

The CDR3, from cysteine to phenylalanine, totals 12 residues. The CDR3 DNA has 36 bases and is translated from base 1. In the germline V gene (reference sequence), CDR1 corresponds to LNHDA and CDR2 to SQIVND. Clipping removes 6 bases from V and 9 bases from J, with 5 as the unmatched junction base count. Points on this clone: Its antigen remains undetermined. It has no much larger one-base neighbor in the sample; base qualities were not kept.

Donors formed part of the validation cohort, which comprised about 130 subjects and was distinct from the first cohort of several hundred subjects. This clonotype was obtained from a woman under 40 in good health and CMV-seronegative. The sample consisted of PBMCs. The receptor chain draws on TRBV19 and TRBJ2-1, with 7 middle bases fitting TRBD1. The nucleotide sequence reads TGTGCCAGTAGCCACAGGGGTGCTGAGCAGTTCTTC. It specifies CASSHRGAEQFF.